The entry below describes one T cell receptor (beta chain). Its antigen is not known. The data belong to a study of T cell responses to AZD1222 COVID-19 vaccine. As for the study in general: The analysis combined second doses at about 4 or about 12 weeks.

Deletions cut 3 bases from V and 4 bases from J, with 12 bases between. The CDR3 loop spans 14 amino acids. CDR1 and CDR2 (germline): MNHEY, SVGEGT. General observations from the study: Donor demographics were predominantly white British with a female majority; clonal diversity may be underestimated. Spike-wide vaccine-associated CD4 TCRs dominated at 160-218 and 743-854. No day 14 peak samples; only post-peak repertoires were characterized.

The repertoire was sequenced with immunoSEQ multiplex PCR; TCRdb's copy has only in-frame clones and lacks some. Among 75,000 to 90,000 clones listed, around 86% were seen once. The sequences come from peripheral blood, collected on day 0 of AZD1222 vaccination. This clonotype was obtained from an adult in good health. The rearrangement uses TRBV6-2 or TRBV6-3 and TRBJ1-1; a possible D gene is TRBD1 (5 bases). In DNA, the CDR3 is TGTGCCAGCAGTTATAACAGGCGGGGCACTGAAGCTTTCTTT. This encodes CASSYNRRGTEAFF.